The 18 T cell receptor beta chains below all came from one sample that was sequenced in a study of T cells in Graves' hyperthyroidism and ophthalmopathy. RNA transcripts yielded amplified TCR beta CDR3 regions. HTBI primers were the set used in a first-round RT-PCR of the TCR CDR3. TCRdb reanalysed the multiplex PCR reads using MiXCR and keeps one entry per CDR3 protein. The sample lists roughly 400,000 distinct CDR3 sequences; about an eighth were seen once. The sample consisted of blood. All receptors derive from a man between 50 and 59 years old with Graves' ophthalmopathy.

In its sample, this clonotype was seen a few times. The chain combines TRBV6-1 with TRBJ1-2; no definite D call. Looked up from germline, CDR1 is MNHNS and CDR2 is SASEGT. Trimming removed 2 bases at V and 5 bases at J, with 6 bases between. The CDR3 has 12 amino acids. CDR3 coding DNA: TGTGCCAGCAGTGAAAGAGGTTATGGCTACACCTTC. It translates to CASSERGYGYTF.

The chain uses TRBV12-3 or TRBV12-4 and TRBJ2-2, with 9 nucleotides matching TRBD1. The CDR3 covers 13 residues. Trimming cost V 9 bases and J 7 bases; bases outside gene matches: 6. The CDR3 region has the DNA TGTGCCAGTACAGGGGGCGTCGGCGGGGAGCTGTTTTTT. Translating gives CASTGGVGGELFF.

This clonotype was detected many times. This chain joins TRBV30 and TRBJ2-7, with a possible D match to TRBD1 (6 bases). Trimming shortened V by 4 bases and J by 4 bases, and 14 bases separated the two germline ends. Germline V CDR1 and CDR2: GTSNPN, SVGIG (reference sequence). The CDR3 totals 13 residues. The CDR3: CAWMGTPRYEQYF. CDR3 sequence (DNA): TGTGCCTGGATGGGGACACCAAGATACGAGCAGTACTTC.

This clonotype was counted ten times or more. The rearrangement joins TRBV3-1 to TRBJ2-7; 8 nucleotides line up with TRBD2. This CDR3 is 17 amino acids long. Germline CDR1 reads LGHDT; CDR2 reads YNNKEL (reference sequence). V lost 1 base to trimming and J lost 2 bases; unmatched junction nucleotides: 10. CDR3 sequence reads: CASSQGAYQAGAYEQYF. The DNA for the CDR3 is TGTGCCAGCAGCCAAGGGGCCTATCAAGCGGGAGCCTACGAGCAGTACTTC.

This rearrangement joins TRBV12-3 or TRBV12-4 to TRBJ2-1; weak D call: TRBD1 (6 bases). This CDR3 region has 15 residues. The ends were cut back, 5 bases at V and 7 bases at J, with 18 bases in the middle. DNA of the CDR3: TGTGCCAGCAGTCTTCCCCAGGGGCGCGTAAATGAGCAGTTCTTC. Its protein product is CASSLPQGRVNEQFF.

Concerning this clonotype: Germline and junction disagree at one end, which may indicate a read error. The rearrangement joins TRBV19 to TRBJ2-7; unclear D gene. Germline V gene sequence: CDR1 LNHDA, CDR2 SQIVND (reference sequence). The CDR3 is 12 residues long. CDR3 in amino acids: CARKDGRYAQYF. The CDR3 bases are TGTGCCAGAAAAGACGGACGGTACGCGCAGTACTTC. The whole variable domain, remainder taken from reference TRBV19 and TRBJ2-7, is DGGITQSPKYLFRKEGQNVTLSCEQNLNHDAMYWYRQDPGQGLRLIYYSQIVNDFQKGDIAEGYSVSREKKESFPLTVTSAQKNPTAFYLCARKDGRYAQYFGPGTRLTVT.

The sample holds many counts of this clonotype. CDR3 sequence reads: CASSGGITYNEQFF. CDR3 bases: TGTGCCAGCAGCGGCGGGATTACCTACAATGAGCAGTTCTTC. This chain joins TRBV7-9 and TRBJ2-1; weak D call: TRBD2 (6 bases). Germline V gene sequence: CDR1 SEHNR, CDR2 FQNEAQ (reference sequence). Between the trimmed V and J ends, which lost 5 bases and 2 bases, there was a span of 10 bases. This CDR3 spans 14 amino acids.

A remark on this clonotype: Being one base from a much bigger clone, this may be a read error. This chain links TRBV20-1 with TRBJ2-7, with 10 bases identical to TRBD2. CDR1 DFQATT and CDR2 SNEGSKA come from the germline V gene (reference sequence). This CDR3 has 16 amino acids. J gave up 3 bases and V 3 bases, and 11 bases lay outside the gene matches. The CDR3 reads CSASQREGPLDYEQYF. The DNA of the CDR3 is TGCAGTGCTAGCCAGCGGGAGGGACCTCTAGACTACGAGCAGTACTTC.

Notes on this clonotype: A clone one base away is much larger, so this may be a read error. J is TRBJ1-6 and V is TRBV20-1; D gene ambiguous. The CDR3 spans 11 residues. V was pared by 4 bases and J by 13 bases, with 11 bases between. Per germline, CDR1 DFQATT and CDR2 SNEGSKA (reference sequence). CDR3 region: CSATRDGPLHF. DNA of the CDR3: TGCAGTGCTACCCGGGATGGGCCCCTCCACTTT.

This clonotype was picked up a small number of times. J is TRBJ2-1 and V is TRBV9; D may match TRBD1 or TRBD2 (6 bases each). The V and J ends lost 4 bases and 5 bases respectively, with 22 bases between them. The length of the CDR3 is 17 residues. Germline CDR1 SGDLS, CDR2 YYNGEE. As DNA, the CDR3 is TGTGCCAGCAGCCAGGGCGAGGGGGGCCGGAGTAACAATGAGCAGTTCTTC. It is translated as CASSQGEGGRSNNEQFF.

This clonotype occurred a few times. Here the CDR3 omits its conserved ending phenylalanine or tryptophan, so a read error is the likely source. The chain recombines TRBV28 with TRBJ2-2, with unresolved D. Germline lookup yields CDR1 MDHEN and CDR2 SYDVKM. V lost 2 bases, J lost 6 bases, and 4 bases lay in between. This CDR3 is 12 amino acids long. In DNA form, the CDR3 reads TGTGCCAGCAGTTTAGGGGCCGGGGAGCTGTTTCTT. Translated, it gives CASSLGAGELFL.

With respect to this clonotype: A much larger clone lies one base from this, so it may be a read error. The rearrangement joins TRBV29-1 to TRBJ2-5; 7 bases match TRBD2. The CDR3 has 14 amino acids. Germline V gene sequence: CDR1 SQVTM, CDR2 ANQGSEA. In nucleotides, the CDR3 is TGCGGCGGGTGGGATCAAGCGGGGCAAGAGACCCAGTACTTC. Translation gives CGGWDQAGQETQYF.

This clonotype has ten or more counts. CDR3 coding DNA: TGTGCCAGCAGCCGGGGACTATCGAGGATTCGCGAGCAGTACTTC. It translates to CASSRGLSRIREQYF. This rearrangement joins TRBV5-6 to TRBJ2-7; 7 bases are a match to TRBD2. Germline V gene lookup returns CDR1 SGHDT and CDR2 YYEEEE. Trimming took 4 bases from V and 6 from J; bases not matched to a gene: 13. The CDR3 sequence is 15 residues long.

CDR3 residues: CASSIQAASTDTQYF. CDR3 nucleotides: TGTGCCAGTAGTATTCAAGCGGCTAGCACAGATACGCAGTATTTT. J is TRBJ2-3 and V is TRBV19; D is possibly TRBD2 (5 bases). Germline V gives CDR1 LNHDA, CDR2 SQIVND (reference sequence). Trimming left V 3 bases short and J 0 bases short, with 10 bases between. CDR3 size: 15 residues.

This clonotype was observed at least ten times. The chain employs TRBV5-1 and TRBJ1-2; D is undetermined. Trimming took 1 base from V and 4 from J, leaving 11 bases between them. This CDR3 contains 14 residues. Germline V lookup: CDR1 SGHRS, CDR2 YFSETQ. In DNA, the CDR3 is TGCGCCAGCAGCTTGAGGCAGGACTTCTATGGCTACACCTTC. It is translated as CASSLRQDFYGYTF. Complete variable domain (other parts from reference TRBV5-1 and TRBJ1-2): KAGVTQTPRYLIKTRGQQVTLSCSPISGHRSVSWYQQTPGQGLQFLFEYFSETQRNKGNFPGRFSGRQFSNSRSEMNVSTLELGDSALYLCASSLRQDFYGYTFGSGTRLTVV.

At least ten counts were recorded for this clonotype. The V call is TRBV7-9, the J call TRBJ2-3; D is undetermined. This CDR3 contains 15 residues. Germline CDR1 SEHNR, CDR2 FQNEAQ (reference sequence). V lost 1 base to trimming and J lost 1 base, with 9 bases between them. The CDR3 coding sequence is TGTGCCAGCAGCTTAGGAGTAGGACGCACAGATACGCAGTATTTT. Residues: CASSLGVGRTDTQYF. Supplemented by reference TRBV7-9 and TRBJ2-3, the full variable domain reads DTGVSQNPRHKITKRGQNVTFRCDPISEHNRLYWYRQTLGQGPEFLTYFQNEAQLEKSRLLSDRFSAERPKGSFSTLEIQRTEQGDSAMYLCASSLGVGRTDTQYFGPGTRLTVL.

This clonotype was observed many times. The chain carries TRBV13 and TRBJ2-7, with 10 bases fitting TRBD1. Germline CDR1 reads PRHDT; CDR2 reads FYEKMQ (reference sequence). This CDR3 comprises 15 residues. Trimming took 5 bases from V and 5 from J; bases not matched to a gene: 9. In nucleotides, the CDR3 is TGTGCCAGCAGCAACGGGGACAGGGGATCCCACGAGCAGTACTTC. As protein: CASSNGDRGSHEQYF.

This clonotype was found many times. The J gene is TRBJ1-1, the V gene TRBV12-3 or TRBV12-4; 9 nucleotides agree with TRBD1. V lost 6 bases, J lost 5 bases, and 10 bases stayed unmatched. CDR3 length equals 15 residues. CDR3 DNA: TGTGCCAGCAGGCCCACACAGGGGGCTTTTACTGAAGCTTTCTTT. Protein sequence: CASRPTQGAFTEAFF.